One sample yielded the 5 T cell receptor beta chains listed below, sequenced in a study of beta chain features in type 1 diabetes. The investigators reverse transcribed all of the isolated RNA, so they sequenced expressed TCRB transcripts. Profiling relied on immunoSEQ multiplex PCR, and the TCRdb table lists in-frame clones only, not all of them. The sample consists of roughly 400,000 clones, over 12% of them appearing once. The specimen sequenced was naive CD4+ T cells from blood. Source of these receptors: a woman between 18 and 29 years old in good health.

This clone appeared a few times. The chain couples TRBV25-1 to TRBJ1-1; D is perhaps TRBD1 (5 bases). The CDR3 sequence is 13 residues long. Looked up from germline, CDR1 is MGHDK and CDR2 is SYGVNS. V was pared by 2 bases and J by 7 bases, with 11 bases between. The chain's CDR3 is CASSEDWRGEAFF. The CDR3 nucleotides are TGTGCCAGCAGTGAAGACTGGAGGGGTGAAGCTTTCTTT. Based on the CDR3 plus reference TRBV25-1 and TRBJ1-1, the full variable domain is EADIYQTPRYLVIGTGKKITLECSQTMGHDKMYWYQQDPGMELHLIHYSYGVNSTEKGDLSSESTVSRIRTEHFPLTLESARPSHTSQYLCASSEDWRGEAFFGQGTRLTVV.

Concerning this clone itself: The same CDR3 arises from other DNA sequences in this sample as well. The chain has TRBV7-9 and TRBJ2-1; unclear D gene. Germline lookup yields CDR1 SEHNR and CDR2 FQNEAQ (reference sequence). V lost 5 bases, J lost 4 bases, and 6 bases lay in between. This CDR3 is 12 amino acids long. The CDR3 is CASSPTYNEQFF. As DNA, the CDR3 is TGTGCCAGCAGCCCAACTTACAATGAGCAGTTCTTC.

The sample holds a few counts of this clone. The chain employs TRBV29-1 and TRBJ2-3, with 8 positions matching TRBD2. CDR3 size: 15 residues. With V trimmed by 2 bases and J by 6 bases, 10 bases remained unmatched. Germline-derived CDR1 and CDR2 are SQVTM and ANQGSEA. The CDR3 loop reads CSVERRAGVQDTQYF. The CDR3, as DNA: TGCAGCGTTGAAAGGCGAGCGGGAGTCCAGGATACGCAGTATTTT.

This clone was seen only a few times. The chain uses TRBV6-1 and TRBJ2-7; TRBD2 aligns across 13 bases. The CDR3 loop spans 15 amino acids. The V gene end was trimmed by 6 bases and the J gene end by 6 bases; junction bases not matched to a gene: 8. CDR1 is MNHNS, CDR2 SASEGT, per germline. CDR3: CASRDTSGRVPEQYF. CDR3 DNA: TGTGCCAGCAGGGACACTAGCGGGAGGGTCCCCGAGCAGTACTTC.

In its sample, this clone was seen a few times. This chain uses TRBV28 with TRBJ1-2; D might be TRBD1 (6 bases). V was cut by 3 bases and J by 2 bases, with 16 bases left in between. CDR3 length equals 16 residues. From germline, CDR1 is MDHEN and CDR2 SYDVKM. The CDR3 nucleotides read TGTGCCAGCAGTTTCCCACAGGGAACGGGCAACTATGGCTACACCTTC. This codes for CASSFPQGTGNYGYTF.